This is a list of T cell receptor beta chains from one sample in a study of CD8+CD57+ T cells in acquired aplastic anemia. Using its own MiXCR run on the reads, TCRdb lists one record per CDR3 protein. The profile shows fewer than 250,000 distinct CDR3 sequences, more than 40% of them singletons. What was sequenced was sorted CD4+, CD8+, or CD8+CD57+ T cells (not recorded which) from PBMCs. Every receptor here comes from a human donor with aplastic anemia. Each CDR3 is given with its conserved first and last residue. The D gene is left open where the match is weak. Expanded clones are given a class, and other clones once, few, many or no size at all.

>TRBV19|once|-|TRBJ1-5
TGTGCCAGTAGTATGACAGATTATAGCAATCAGCCCCAGCATTTT
CASSMTDYSNQPQHF
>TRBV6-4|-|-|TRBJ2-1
TGTGCCAGCAGTGACTCACGGAGGGGATATCCGAGGAACAATGAGCAGTTCTTC
CASSDSRRGYPRNNEQFF
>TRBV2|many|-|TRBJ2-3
TGTGCCAGACTCGACAGAGATAGCACAGATACGCAGTATTTT
CARLDRDSTDTQYF
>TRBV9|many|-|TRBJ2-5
TGTGCCAGCAGCGCACGGATTCTTGGGGAGACCCAGTACTTC
CASSARILGETQYF
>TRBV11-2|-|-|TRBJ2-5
TGTGCCAGCAAAATATCACAGGAGCAAGAGACCCAGTACTTC
CASKISQEQETQYF
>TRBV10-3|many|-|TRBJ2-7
TGTGCCACCCTGACAGAGCACGAGCAGTACTTC
CATLTEHEQYF
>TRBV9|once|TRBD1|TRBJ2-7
TGTGCCAGCAGCTCCCGCTCCGGGACAGATATCTACGAGCAGTACTTC
CASSSRSGTDIYEQYF
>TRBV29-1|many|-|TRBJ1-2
TGCAGCGTGGAGTCAAGGGGCTATGGCTACACCTTC
CSVESRGYGYTF
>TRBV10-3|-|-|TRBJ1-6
TGTGCCATCAGTGGGGAGGGCCATAATTCACCCCTCCACTTT
CAISGEGHNSPLHF
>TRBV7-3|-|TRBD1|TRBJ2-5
TGCGCCAGCAGCTTACAGGGGGAAGAGACCCAGTACTTC
CASSLQGEETQYF
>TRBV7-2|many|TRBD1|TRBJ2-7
TGTGCCAGCAGCTTAGAAGACAGGGTCTCCGAGCAGTACTTC
CASSLEDRVSEQYF
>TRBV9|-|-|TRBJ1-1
TGTGCCAGCAGCGTAGGTGTGGGGACTGAAGCTTTCTTT
CASSVGVGTEAFF
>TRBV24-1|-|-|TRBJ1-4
TGTGCCACCAGTGTCGGTGTCAGCCGGGACACAGGCGGCGAAAAACTGTTTTTT
CATSVGVSRDTGGEKLFF
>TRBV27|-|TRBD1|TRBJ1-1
TGTGCCAGTAGTTTCTCGGACAGGGGAGGCACTGAAGCTTTCTTT
CASSFSDRGGTEAFF
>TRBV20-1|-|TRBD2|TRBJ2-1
TGCAGTGCTAGCCTAGCGGCCCCCGATGAGCAGTTCTTC
CSASLAAPDEQFF
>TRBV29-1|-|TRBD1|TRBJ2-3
TGCAGCGTGGACGACAGGGTCACAGATACGCAGTATTTT
CSVDDRVTDTQYF
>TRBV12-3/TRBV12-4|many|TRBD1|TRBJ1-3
TGTGCCAGCAGCCCGGGGACAGGGACTGGAAACACCATATATTTT
CASSPGTGTGNTIYF
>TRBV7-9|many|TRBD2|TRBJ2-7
TGTGCCAGCAGTTTAGCTAGCGGGAGCTACGAGCAGTACTTC
CASSLASGSYEQYF
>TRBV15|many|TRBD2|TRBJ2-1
TGTGCCACCAGACTTAGCACCATACCGGGACTAGCGGGAGATGAGCAGTTCTTC
CATRLSTIPGLAGDEQFF
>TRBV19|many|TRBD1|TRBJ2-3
TGTGCCAGTAGTCCACAATCCGGGACAGATACAGATACGCAGTATTTT
CASSPQSGTDTDTQYF
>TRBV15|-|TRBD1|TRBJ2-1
TGTGCCACCAGCACGGGACAGGTAAACAATGAGCAGTTCTTC
CATSTGQVNNEQFF